The next 26 T cell receptor beta chains were all read from a single sample in a study of cytomegalovirus exposure and HLA in healthy donors. This PCR relied on a set of 60 Vbeta primers and 13 Jbeta primers. The protocol was immunoSEQ multiplex PCR, while the TCRdb copy is restricted to in-frame clones and leaves out a portion. The sample lists roughly 100,000 clones, more than 70% seen once, with roughly 9.6% in the top ten. The material sequenced was PBMCs. The receptors here all came from a male donor in good health and CMV-seropositive.

This clone was seen just once. The chain has TRBV5-8 and TRBJ2-5; 14 nucleotides align to TRBD2. Germline trimming cut 0 bases from V and 5 bases from J; bases unmatched to any gene: 6. Germline CDR1 reads SGHTS; CDR2 reads YDEGEE. The CDR3 extends over 17 amino acids. CDR3 in amino acids: CASSLGLAGGAPETQYF. The CDR3 nucleotides read TGTGCCAGCAGCTTGGGACTAGCGGGAGGGGCCCCGGAGACCCAGTACTTC.

The chain is built from TRBV28 and TRBJ1-2, with 8 nucleotides matching TRBD1. Germline loops: CDR1 MDHEN, CDR2 SYDVKM. The CDR3 has 15 amino acids. The trim removed 8 bases at V and 1 base at J, leaving 9 bases unmatched. The CDR3: CASRTDREGNYGYTF. The CDR3 DNA reads TGTGCCAGCCGAACGGACAGGGAGGGTAACTATGGCTACACCTTC.

The rearrangement joins TRBV5-1 to TRBJ2-7; D gene uncertain. This CDR3 comprises 14 residues. V was cut by 0 bases and J by 0 bases, with 7 bases left in between. The germline V gene encodes CDR1 SGHRS and CDR2 YFSETQ. In nucleotides, the CDR3 is TGCGCCAGCAGCTTGGTCCCCGGCTCCTACGAGCAGTACTTC. Its translation is CASSLVPGSYEQYF.

This clone was recorded only once. V gene TRBV27 combines with J gene TRBJ2-1; 7 bases are shared with TRBD1. Germline V gene lookup returns CDR1 MNHEY and CDR2 SMNVEV (reference sequence). Unmatched junction bases numbered 10, after V lost 7 bases and J lost 4 bases. CDR3 length equals 15 residues. For the CDR3, the DNA is TGTGCCAGCAAAAGACAGGGACAATTATACAATGAGCAGTTCTTC. As protein: CASKRQGQLYNEQFF.

In regard to this clone: The junction departs from germline at one end; a sequencing error may be responsible. The chain couples TRBV10-3 to TRBJ2-6; the match to TRBD1 covers 7 bases. Germline CDR1 reads ENHRY; CDR2 reads SYGVKD. This CDR3 region has 18 residues. Here the CDR3 DNA reads TGTGCCATCAGTAAGTCCGGGACAGCGAGCTCTGGGGCCAACGTCCTGACTTTC. Its translation is CAISKSGTASSGANVLTF.

The genes are TRBV7-2 and TRBJ2-2, with 8 bases matching TRBD1. Germline V gene lookup returns CDR1 SGHTA and CDR2 FQGNSA. V shed 5 bases, J shed 7 bases, and the junction held 6 bases outside the gene matches. The CDR3 totals 14 residues. The CDR3 loop is CASSGQGDGGELFF. The CDR3 coding sequence is TGTGCCAGCAGCGGACAGGGCGACGGCGGGGAGCTGTTTTTT.

The chain recombines TRBV15 with TRBJ2-5; TRBD2 agrees at 7 bases. Per the germline V gene, CDR1 is LNHNV and CDR2 is YYDKDF (reference sequence). The CDR3 is 15 amino acids. J was trimmed by 2 bases and V by 0 bases; bases with no gene match: 3. This chain's CDR3 is CATSRDSGGQETQYF. CDR3 nucleotides: TGTGCCACCAGCAGAGATTCGGGGGGTCAAGAGACCCAGTACTTC. The full variable domain, rest sourced from reference TRBV15 and TRBJ2-5, is DAMVIQNPRYQVTQFGKPVTLSCSQTLNHNVMYWYQQKSSQAPKLLFHYYDKDFNNEADTPDNFQSRRPNTSFCFLDIRSPGLGDTAMYLCATSRDSGGQETQYFGPGTRLLVL.

This chain connects TRBV7-7 to TRBJ2-5, with D tentatively TRBD2 (5 bases). The CDR3 is 15 residues long. Trimming removed 5 bases from V and 5 bases from J, with 18 bases in between. Germline V lookup: CDR1 SSHAT, CDR2 FNYEAQ (reference sequence). Written as DNA, the CDR3 is TGTGCCAGCAGCCCCACCCCGGGAAGTGGGGAGACCCAGTACTTC. It specifies CASSPTPGSGETQYF. Full variable domain (outside the CDR3, taken from reference TRBV7-7 and TRBJ2-5): GAGVSQSPRYKVTKRGQDVTLRCDPISSHATLYWYQQALGQGPEFLTYFNYEAQPDKSGLPSDRFSAERPEGSISTLTIQRTEQRDSAMYRCASSPTPGSGETQYFGPGTRLLVL.

With respect to this clone: The junction departs from germline at one end; a sequencing error may be responsible. V and J are TRBV7-9 and TRBJ2-1; 11 nucleotides agree with TRBD2. Germline V CDR1 and CDR2: SEHNR, FQNEAQ (reference sequence). The CDR3 runs to 15 residues. The CDR3 sequence is CSSSFGTSGDNEQFF. CDR3 coding DNA: TGTTCCAGCAGCTTTGGGACTAGCGGAGACAATGAGCAGTTCTTC.

V and J are TRBV27 and TRBJ1-2; maybe TRBD1 (6 bases). Germline loops: CDR1 MNHEY, CDR2 SMNVEV (reference sequence). The V end lost 5 bases, the J end lost 3 bases, and 13 bases lay between the germline ends. CDR3 length equals 14 residues. CDR3 residues: CASSPQTGHYGYTF. For the CDR3, the DNA is TGTGCCAGCAGTCCCCAGACAGGCCACTATGGCTACACCTTC.

The chain uses TRBV7-3 and TRBJ1-6; D is unclear. Germline CDR1 is SGHTA and CDR2 is FQGTGA. Trimming removed 2 bases from V and 9 bases from J, with 11 bases in between. CDR3 length: 14 residues. CDR3 in DNA: TGTGCCAGCAGCTTAGAGGGCTTGGCTTCACCCCTCCACTTT. Translating gives CASSLEGLASPLHF.

The genes are TRBV27 and TRBJ2-3; tentative D call: TRBD2 (6 bases). Per germline, CDR1 MNHEY and CDR2 SMNVEV (reference sequence). Between the trimmed V and J ends, which lost 1 base and 1 base, there was a span of 9 bases. This CDR3 region has 15 residues. CDR3: CASSLLGGGTDTQYF. In DNA form, the CDR3 reads TGTGCCAGCAGTTTATTGGGAGGCGGCACAGATACGCAGTATTTT.

This sequence joins TRBV9 and TRBJ2-2; D perhaps matches TRBD1 (5 bases). Trimming removed 0 bases from V and 5 bases from J, with 14 bases in between. Germline V gives CDR1 SGDLS, CDR2 YYNGEE. This CDR3 is 16 amino acids long. CDR3 in DNA: TGTGCCAGCAGCGTAGGGACCCCAGGGCCTACCGGGGAGCTGTTTTTT. Its protein product is CASSVGTPGPTGELFF.

The rearrangement uses TRBV9 and TRBJ2-2, with 13 positions matching TRBD2. The CDR3 contains 17 residues. J lost 1 base, V lost 4 bases, and 4 bases had no gene match. The germline V gene has CDR1 SGDLS and CDR2 YYNGEE. The CDR3 DNA is TGTGCCAGCAGCCCCGGACTAGCGGGAGTGAACACCGGGGAGCTGTTTTTT. It encodes CASSPGLAGVNTGELFF.

V usage is TRBV28 and J usage is TRBJ2-7; perhaps TRBD1 as D (5 bases). CDR3 length: 15 residues. With 4 bases removed from V and 0 bases from J, the gap between germline ends came to 13 bases. Germline CDR1 is MDHEN and CDR2 is SYDVKM. This CDR3 reads CASSSPSGNSYEQYF. As DNA, the CDR3 is TGTGCCAGCAGTTCCCCTTCAGGGAACTCCTACGAGCAGTACTTC.

The chain carries TRBV15 and TRBJ2-4; D possibly corresponds to TRBD2 (6 bases). The CDR3 spans 16 residues. The germline CDR1 and CDR2 sequences are LNHNV and YYDKDF (reference sequence). Trimming removed 0 bases from V and 7 bases from J, with 16 bases in between. CDR3 nucleotides: TGTGCCACCAGCAGAGATGCGGGGCGCGCAGGTAACATTCAGTACTTC. It is translated as CATSRDAGRAGNIQYF.

The chain uses TRBV29-1 and TRBJ2-3; possible D gene TRBD2, 6 bases. The CDR3 is 15 amino acids. The germline V gene has CDR1 SQVTM and CDR2 ANQGSEA. V lost 7 bases to trimming and J lost 1 base, with 18 bases between them. This CDR3 is CSALGIGGGTDTQYF. The CDR3, as DNA: TGCAGCGCCCTGGGGATCGGGGGTGGCACAGATACGCAGTATTTT.

The rearrangement links TRBV6-5 to TRBJ2-3, with D hard to call. Looked up from germline, CDR1 is MNHEY and CDR2 is SVGAGI. The length of the CDR3 is 16 residues. V gave up 0 bases and J gave up 6 bases, with 16 bases separating them. DNA of the CDR3: TGTGCCAGCAGTTACTCTCTGATCGGAGCGCGGGATACGCAGTATTTT. Translation gives CASSYSLIGARDTQYF.

This clone was picked up a small number of times. The V and J genes are TRBV6-5 and TRBJ2-7; D uncertain. V shed 5 bases and J shed 7 bases, with 6 bases lying between them. The CDR3 is made up of 10 amino acids. The V gene's germline CDR1 is MNHEY and CDR2 SVGAGI. DNA for the CDR3: TGTGCCAGCAGTGCGGAGGAGCAGTACTTC. Encoded protein: CASSAEEQYF.

V usage is TRBV21-1 and J usage is TRBJ2-7; the DNA was not compared with TRBD1, the D call given in the table. TRBV21-1 is a known pseudogene. CDR3 length: 17 amino acids. CDR3 protein: CASSNLRDRIYSYEQYF. Written as DNA, the CDR3 is TGTGCCAGCAGCAATCTCCGGGACAGGATTTATTCCTACGAGCAGTACTTC.

The chain recombines TRBV5-6 with TRBJ2-1, with 13 bases identical to TRBD2. Germline V gene sequence: CDR1 SGHDT, CDR2 YYEEEE. This CDR3 contains 19 residues. Trimming cost V 0 bases and J 7 bases; bases outside gene matches: 13. Here the CDR3 DNA reads TGTGCCAGCAGCTTGGATCGGACAGGAGGGACTAGCGGGATTAATGAGCAGTTCTTC. Translating gives CASSLDRTGGTSGINEQFF.

The CDR3 sequence: CASSRQGAGTGELFF. The CDR3 DNA follows: TGTGCCAGCAGTAGACAGGGGGCGGGCACCGGGGAGCTGTTTTTT. The J gene is TRBJ2-2, the V gene TRBV28, with TRBD1 matching over 10 bases. Germline V CDR1 and CDR2: MDHEN, SYDVKM. This CDR3 has 15 residues. With 5 bases clipped from V and 4 bases from J, the junction kept 4 bases outside the gene matches.

The V and J genes are TRBV10-3 and TRBJ2-1; D possibly corresponds to TRBD1 (6 bases). Trimming left V 4 bases short and J 7 bases short, with 20 bases between. CDR1 ENHRY and CDR2 SYGVKD come from the germline V gene. CDR3 length equals 16 residues. As DNA, the CDR3 is TGTGCCATCAGTGTGGTGGCGGACAGATTTGTGAATGAGCAGTTCTTC. As protein: CAISVVADRFVNEQFF.

The genes are TRBV5-1 and TRBJ2-1; TRBD2 matches at 9 bases. This CDR3 has 17 amino acids. V lost 4 bases, J lost 0 bases, and 8 bases stayed unmatched. CDR1 SGHRS and CDR2 YFSETQ come from the germline V gene. For the CDR3, the DNA is TGCGCCAGCAGCGGAACGACTAGCGGCCACTCCTACAATGAGCAGTTCTTC. Its protein is CASSGTTSGHSYNEQFF. Variable domain in full (rest from reference TRBV5-1 and TRBJ2-1): KAGVTQTPRYLIKTRGQQVTLSCSPISGHRSVSWYQQTPGQGLQFLFEYFSETQRNKGNFPGRFSGRQFSNSRSEMNVSTLELGDSALYLCASSGTTSGHSYNEQFFGPGTRLTVL.

The chain employs TRBV28 and TRBJ2-6; 13 nucleotides match TRBD2. Germline V CDR1 and CDR2: MDHEN, SYDVKM. The CDR3 has 20 residues. After removal of 5 bases from V and 4 bases from J, the junction contained 14 bases not matched to a gene. Here the CDR3 reads CASSLPGLAGKRGGANVLTF. The CDR3 DNA sequence: TGTGCCAGCAGTCTCCCGGGACTAGCGGGAAAACGCGGGGGGGCCAACGTCCTGACTTTC.

The V gene is TRBV10-3, the J gene TRBJ1-5, with D unresolved. The CDR3 totals 13 residues. CDR1 is ENHRY and CDR2 is SYGVKD in the germline V gene. The germline V and J ends were trimmed by 8 bases and 9 bases, with 17 bases remaining between them. DNA for the CDR3: TGTGCCATCGGCCTGGAGATCCAATCGCCCCAGCATTTT. Translation: CAIGLEIQSPQHF.